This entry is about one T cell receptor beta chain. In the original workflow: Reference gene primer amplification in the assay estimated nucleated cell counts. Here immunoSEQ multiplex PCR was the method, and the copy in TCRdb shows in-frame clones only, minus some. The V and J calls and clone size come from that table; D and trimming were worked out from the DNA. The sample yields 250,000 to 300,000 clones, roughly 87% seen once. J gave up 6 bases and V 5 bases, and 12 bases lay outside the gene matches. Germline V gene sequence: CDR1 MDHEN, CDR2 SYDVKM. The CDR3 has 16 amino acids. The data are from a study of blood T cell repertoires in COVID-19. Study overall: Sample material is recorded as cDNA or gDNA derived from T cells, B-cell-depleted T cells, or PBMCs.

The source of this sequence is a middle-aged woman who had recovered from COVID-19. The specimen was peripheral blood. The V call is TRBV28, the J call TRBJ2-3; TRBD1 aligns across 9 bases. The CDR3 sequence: CASSQSRTGVADTQYF. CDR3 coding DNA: TGTGCCAGCAGTCAAAGCCGGACAGGGGTTGCGGATACGCAGTATTTT.